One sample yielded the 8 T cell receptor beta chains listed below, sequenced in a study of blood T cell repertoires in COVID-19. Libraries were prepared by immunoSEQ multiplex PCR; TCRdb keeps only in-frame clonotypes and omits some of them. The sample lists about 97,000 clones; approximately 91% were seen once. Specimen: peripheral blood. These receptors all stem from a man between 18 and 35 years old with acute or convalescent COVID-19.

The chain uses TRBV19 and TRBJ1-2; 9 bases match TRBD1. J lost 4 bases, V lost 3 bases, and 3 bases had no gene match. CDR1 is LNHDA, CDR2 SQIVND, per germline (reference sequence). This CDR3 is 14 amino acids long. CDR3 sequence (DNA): TGTGCCAGTAGTATGTCGACAGGGGGCTATGGCTACACCTTC. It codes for CASSMSTGGYGYTF.

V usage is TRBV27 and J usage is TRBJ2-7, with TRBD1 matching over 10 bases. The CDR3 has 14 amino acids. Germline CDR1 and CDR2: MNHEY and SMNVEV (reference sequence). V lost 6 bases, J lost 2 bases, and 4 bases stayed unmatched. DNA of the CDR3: TGTGCCAGCAGACTAGGACAGGGGGCCTACGAGCAGTACTTC. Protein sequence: CASRLGQGAYEQYF.

The DNA of the CDR3 is TGCGCCAGCAGCCCTGACAGGAGTAACTATGGCTACACCTTC. It translates to CASSPDRSNYGYTF. V is TRBV5-1 and J is TRBJ1-2; D possibly corresponds to TRBD1 (6 bases). CDR1 is SGHRS and CDR2 is YFSETQ in the germline V gene. The CDR3 covers 14 residues. With 4 bases removed from V and 1 base from J, the gap between germline ends came to 11 bases.

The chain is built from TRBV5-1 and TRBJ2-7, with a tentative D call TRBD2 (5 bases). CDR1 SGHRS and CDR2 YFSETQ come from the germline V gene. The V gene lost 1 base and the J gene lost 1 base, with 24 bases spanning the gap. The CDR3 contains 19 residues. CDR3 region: CASSLSTSELSRGSYEQYF. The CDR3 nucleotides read TGCGCCAGCAGCTTGTCCACGTCGGAACTCTCCAGAGGGTCCTACGAGCAGTACTTC.

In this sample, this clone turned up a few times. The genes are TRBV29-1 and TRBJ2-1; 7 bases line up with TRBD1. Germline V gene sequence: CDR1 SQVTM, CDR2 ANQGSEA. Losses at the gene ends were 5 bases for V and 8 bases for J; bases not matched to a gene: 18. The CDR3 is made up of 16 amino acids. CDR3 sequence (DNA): TGCAGCGTTTTCCGCACCGGGACAGAGAGGTTCGATGAGCAGTTCTTC. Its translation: CSVFRTGTERFDEQFF.

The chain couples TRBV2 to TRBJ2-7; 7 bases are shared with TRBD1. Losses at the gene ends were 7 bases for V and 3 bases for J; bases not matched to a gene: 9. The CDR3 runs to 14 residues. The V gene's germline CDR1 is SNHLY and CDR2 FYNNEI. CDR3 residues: CASTRDSNHYEQYF. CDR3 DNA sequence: TGTGCCAGCACTCGGGACAGCAACCACTACGAGCAGTACTTC.

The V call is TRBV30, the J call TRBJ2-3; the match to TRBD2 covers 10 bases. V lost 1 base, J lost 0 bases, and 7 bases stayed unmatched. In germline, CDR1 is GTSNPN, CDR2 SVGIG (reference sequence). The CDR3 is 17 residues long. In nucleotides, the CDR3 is TGTGCCTGGAGTGAGTTCCTAGCGGGGGCGAGCACAGATACGCAGTATTTT. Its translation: CAWSEFLAGASTDTQYF. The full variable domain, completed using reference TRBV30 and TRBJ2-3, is SQTIHQWPATLVQPVGSPLSLECTVEGTSNPNLYWYRQAAGRGLQLLFYSVGIGQISSEVPQNLSASRPQDRQFILSSKKLLLSDSGFYLCAWSEFLAGASTDTQYFGPGTRLTVL.

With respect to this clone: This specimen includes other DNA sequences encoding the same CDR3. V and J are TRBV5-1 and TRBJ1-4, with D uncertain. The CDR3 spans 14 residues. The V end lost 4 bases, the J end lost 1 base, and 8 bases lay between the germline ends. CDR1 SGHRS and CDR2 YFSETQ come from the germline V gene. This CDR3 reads CASSPSGTNEKLFF. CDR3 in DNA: TGCGCCAGCAGCCCCAGCGGAACTAATGAAAAACTGTTTTTT.